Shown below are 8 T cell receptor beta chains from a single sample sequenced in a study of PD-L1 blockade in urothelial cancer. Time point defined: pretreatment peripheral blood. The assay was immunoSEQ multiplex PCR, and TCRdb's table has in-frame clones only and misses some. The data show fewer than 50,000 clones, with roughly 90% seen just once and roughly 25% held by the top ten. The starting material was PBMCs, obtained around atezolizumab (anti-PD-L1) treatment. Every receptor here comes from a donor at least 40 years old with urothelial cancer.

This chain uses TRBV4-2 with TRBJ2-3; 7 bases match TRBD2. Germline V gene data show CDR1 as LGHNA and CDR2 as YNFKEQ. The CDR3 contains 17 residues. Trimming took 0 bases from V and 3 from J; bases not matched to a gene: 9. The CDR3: CASSQERGGRGTDTQYF. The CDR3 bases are TGTGCCAGCAGCCAAGAAAGGGGCGGGAGAGGGACAGATACGCAGTATTTT.

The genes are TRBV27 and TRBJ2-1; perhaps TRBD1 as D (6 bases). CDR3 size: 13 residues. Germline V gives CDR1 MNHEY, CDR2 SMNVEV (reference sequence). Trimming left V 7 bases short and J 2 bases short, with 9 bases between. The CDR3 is CASTTGTYNEQFF. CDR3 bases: TGTGCCAGCACCACAGGGACCTACAATGAGCAGTTCTTC.

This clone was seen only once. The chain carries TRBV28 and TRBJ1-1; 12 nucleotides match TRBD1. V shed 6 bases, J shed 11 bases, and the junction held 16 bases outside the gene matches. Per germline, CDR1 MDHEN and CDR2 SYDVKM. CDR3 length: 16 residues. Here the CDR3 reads CASRTTTPGQGAKAFF. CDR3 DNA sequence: TGTGCCAGCAGAACTACAACCCCGGGACAGGGGGCTAAGGCTTTCTTT.

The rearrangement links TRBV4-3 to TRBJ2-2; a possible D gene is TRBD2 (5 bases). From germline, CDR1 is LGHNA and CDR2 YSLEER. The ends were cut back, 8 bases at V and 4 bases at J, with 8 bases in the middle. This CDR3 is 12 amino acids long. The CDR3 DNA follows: TGCGCCAGCCGGAGCGGCACCGGGGAGCTGTTTTTT. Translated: CASRSGTGELFF.

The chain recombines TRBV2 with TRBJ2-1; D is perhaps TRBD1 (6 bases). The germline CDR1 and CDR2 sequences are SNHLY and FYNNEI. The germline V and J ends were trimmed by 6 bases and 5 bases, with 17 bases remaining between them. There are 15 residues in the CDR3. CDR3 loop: CASRNTGTFDNEQFF. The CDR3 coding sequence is TGTGCCAGCAGGAATACCGGGACATTCGACAATGAGCAGTTCTTC.

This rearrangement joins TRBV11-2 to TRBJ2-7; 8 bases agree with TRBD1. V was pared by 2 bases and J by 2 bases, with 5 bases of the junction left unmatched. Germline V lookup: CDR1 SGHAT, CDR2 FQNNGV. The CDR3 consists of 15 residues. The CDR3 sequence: CASSLTGTGPYEQYF. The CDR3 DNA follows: TGTGCCAGCAGCTTAACTGGGACAGGCCCCTACGAGCAGTACTTC.

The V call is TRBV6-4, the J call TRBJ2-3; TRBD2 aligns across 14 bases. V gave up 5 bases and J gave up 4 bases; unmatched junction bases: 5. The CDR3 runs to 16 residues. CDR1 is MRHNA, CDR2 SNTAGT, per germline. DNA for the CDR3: TGTGCCAGCAGTTACGGACTAGCGGGGGGCGCAGATACGCAGTATTTT. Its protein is CASSYGLAGGADTQYF.

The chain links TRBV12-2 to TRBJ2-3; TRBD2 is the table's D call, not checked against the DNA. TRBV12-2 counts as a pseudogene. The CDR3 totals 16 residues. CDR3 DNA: TGTGCAAGTCGCCCCTCTCTCGCGGGTCACACAGATACGCAGTATTTT. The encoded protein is CASRPSLAGHTDTQYF.